This is a list of T cell receptor beta chains from one sample in a study of T cell changes during pregnancy in multiple sclerosis. TCRdb's copy holds only in-frame clones and misses some; the assay was immunoSEQ multiplex PCR. The table lists over 25,000 clones, about 92% of them singletons. The sample in question was CD4+ T cells from peripheral blood mononuclear cells, obtained in the first trimester of pregnancy. These receptors all stem from a female donor with multiple sclerosis, enrolled in a pregnancy study. The CDR3 runs from the conserved cysteine through the conserved F or W. The D gene is left open where the match is weak. Only some rows state a clone size, as once, few, many or a class for expanded clones.

D gene: TRBD2
clone size: NA
V gene: TRBV9
CDR3 protein: CASSLTHSAGLLNIQYF

D gene: NA
clone size: NA
V gene: TRBV30
CDR3 protein: CAWKFAAGNTIYF

D gene: NA
clone size: NA
V gene: TRBV7-3
CDR3 protein: CASSPGQDTEAFF

D gene: NA
clone size: NA
V gene: TRBV5-1
CDR3 protein: CASSLGSLDTQYF

D gene: TRBD1
clone size: NA
V gene: TRBV19
CDR3 protein: CASSTENRGNSPLHF

D gene: NA
clone size: once
V gene: TRBV18
CDR3 protein: CASSPVRAGPSYTF

D gene: TRBD1
clone size: NA
V gene: TRBV19
CDR3 protein: CASSQGAGTGELFF

D gene: NA
clone size: once
V gene: TRBV25-1
CDR3 protein: CASSTGIGYSPLHF

D gene: TRBD1
clone size: NA
V gene: TRBV7-9
CDR3 protein: CASSPRTGGSGYGYTF

D gene: NA
clone size: NA
V gene: TRBV5-1
CDR3 protein: CASSLERVGFGEQYF

D gene: NA
clone size: NA
V gene: TRBV7-2
CDR3 protein: CASSFQGLGSQPQHF

D gene: NA
clone size: once
V gene: TRBV7-6
CDR3 protein: CASSPGNTGELFF

D gene: TRBD2
clone size: NA
V gene: TRBV9
CDR3 protein: CASSVALAGVGNEQFF

D gene: NA
clone size: NA
V gene: TRBV5-1
CDR3 protein: CASSLRHSYEQYF

D gene: NA
clone size: NA
V gene: TRBV5-4
CDR3 protein: CASSFGPGSTGELFF

D gene: NA
clone size: NA
V gene: TRBV9
CDR3 protein: CASSVVGRMNTEAFF

D gene: NA
clone size: NA
V gene: TRBV6-5
CDR3 protein: CASQDRRSYNEQFF

D gene: NA
clone size: NA
V gene: TRBV30
CDR3 protein: CAWGGRHGYTF

D gene: TRBD1
clone size: once
V gene: TRBV5-1
CDR3 protein: CASSWGDRGRGETQYF

D gene: TRBD1
clone size: NA
V gene: TRBV4-3
CDR3 protein: CASSQDSRTGIQYF

D gene: NA
clone size: NA
V gene: TRBV11-2
CDR3 protein: CASSFSGRHQPQHF

D gene: TRBD1
clone size: NA
V gene: TRBV19
CDR3 protein: CASRSGGSGNTIYF

D gene: NA
clone size: NA
V gene: TRBV5-1
CDR3 protein: CASSLFDRSGWAFF

D gene: TRBD1
clone size: NA
V gene: TRBV5-1
CDR3 protein: CASSLQGGDVTEAFF

D gene: NA
clone size: NA
V gene: TRBV7-2
CDR3 protein: CASSLMGAMYEQYF

D gene: TRBD2
clone size: NA
V gene: TRBV7-2
CDR3 protein: CASSSVAGASTDTQYF

D gene: TRBD1
clone size: NA
V gene: TRBV2
CDR3 protein: CANGQDSGETQYF